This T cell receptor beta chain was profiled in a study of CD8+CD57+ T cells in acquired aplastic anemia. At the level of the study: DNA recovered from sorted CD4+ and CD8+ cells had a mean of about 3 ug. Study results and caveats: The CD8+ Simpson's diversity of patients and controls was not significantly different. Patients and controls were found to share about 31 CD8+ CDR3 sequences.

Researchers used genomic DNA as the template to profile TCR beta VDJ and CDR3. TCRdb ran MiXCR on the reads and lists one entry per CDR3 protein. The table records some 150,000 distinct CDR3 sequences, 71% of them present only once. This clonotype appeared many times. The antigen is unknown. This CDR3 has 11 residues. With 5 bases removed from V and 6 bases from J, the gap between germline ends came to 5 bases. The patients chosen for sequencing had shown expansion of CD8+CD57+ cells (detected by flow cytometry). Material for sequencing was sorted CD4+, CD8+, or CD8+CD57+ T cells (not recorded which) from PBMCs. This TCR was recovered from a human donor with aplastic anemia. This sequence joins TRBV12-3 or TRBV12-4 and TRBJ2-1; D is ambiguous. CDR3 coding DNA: TGTGCCAGCAGTCCGGGCAATGAGCAGTTCTTC. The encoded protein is CASSPGNEQFF.